This T cell receptor (beta chain) emerged from a study of blood T cell repertoires in COVID-19. Per the study methods: Counts of nucleated cells, estimated from reference gene primer amplification, were obtained. The data were produced by immunoSEQ multiplex PCR, yet TCRdb's version contains in-frame clones alone and is incomplete. That table gives V, J and clone size, and the DNA gave D and trimming. The sample lists some 350,000 clones; roughly nine tenths were seen once. The age range of participants was about 18 to 90 years, with residence in under 25 US areas. Participant-given clinical history determined each cohort assignment. Before being deemed recovered, Cohort 3 donors had two negative PCRs, clearance, or symptom resolution. This receptor was taken from a man aged 18 to 29 who had recovered from COVID-19. Sample: PBMCs or T cells enriched from blood (not recorded which).

The CDR3 sequence is CASSEAGGQVGELFF. The CDR3 DNA is TGTGCCAGCAGCGAAGCGGGGGGGCAAGTCGGGGAGCTGTTTTTT. The chain joins TRBV9 to TRBJ2-2; 10 bases match TRBD2. CDR3 size: 15 residues. The V segment lost 3 bases and the J segment 7 bases; nucleotides outside the gene matches: 6. Germline values: CDR1 SGDLS, CDR2 YYNGEE.